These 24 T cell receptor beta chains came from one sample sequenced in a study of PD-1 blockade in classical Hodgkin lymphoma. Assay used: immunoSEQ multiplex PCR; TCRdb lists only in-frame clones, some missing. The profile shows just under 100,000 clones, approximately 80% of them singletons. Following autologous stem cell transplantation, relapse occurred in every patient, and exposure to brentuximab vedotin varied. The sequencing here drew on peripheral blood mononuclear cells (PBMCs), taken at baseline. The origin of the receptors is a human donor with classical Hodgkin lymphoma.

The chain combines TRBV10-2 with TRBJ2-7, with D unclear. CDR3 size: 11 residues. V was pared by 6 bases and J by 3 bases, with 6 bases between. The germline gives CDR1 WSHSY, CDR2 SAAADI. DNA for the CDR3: TGCGCCAGCAGCCCCGACTACGAGCAGTACTTC. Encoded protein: CASSPDYEQYF.

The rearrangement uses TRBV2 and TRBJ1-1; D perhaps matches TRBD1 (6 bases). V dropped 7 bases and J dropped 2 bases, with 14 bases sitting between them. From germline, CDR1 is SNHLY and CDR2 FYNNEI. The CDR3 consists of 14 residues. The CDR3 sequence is CASNGGRANTEAFF. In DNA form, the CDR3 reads TGTGCCAGCAATGGGGGCAGGGCCAACACTGAAGCTTTCTTT.

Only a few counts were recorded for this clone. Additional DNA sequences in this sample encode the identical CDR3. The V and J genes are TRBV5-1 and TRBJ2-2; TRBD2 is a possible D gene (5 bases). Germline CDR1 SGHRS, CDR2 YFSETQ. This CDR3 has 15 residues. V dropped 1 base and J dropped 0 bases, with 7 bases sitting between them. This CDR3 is CASSLSGTNTGELFF. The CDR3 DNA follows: TGCGCCAGCAGCTTGAGCGGAACGAACACCGGGGAGCTGTTTTTT.

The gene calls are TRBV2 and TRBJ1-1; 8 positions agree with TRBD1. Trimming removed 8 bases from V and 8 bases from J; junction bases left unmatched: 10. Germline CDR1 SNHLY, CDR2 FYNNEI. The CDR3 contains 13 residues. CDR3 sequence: CASLQGVIGEAFF. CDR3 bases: TGTGCCAGCTTACAGGGGGTAATTGGAGAAGCTTTCTTT. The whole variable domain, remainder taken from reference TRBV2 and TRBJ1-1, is EPEVTQTPSHQVTQMGQEVILRCVPISNHLYFYWYRQILGQKVEFLVSFYNNEISEKSEIFDDQFSVERPDGSNFTLKIRSTKLEDSAMYFCASLQGVIGEAFFGQGTRLTVV.

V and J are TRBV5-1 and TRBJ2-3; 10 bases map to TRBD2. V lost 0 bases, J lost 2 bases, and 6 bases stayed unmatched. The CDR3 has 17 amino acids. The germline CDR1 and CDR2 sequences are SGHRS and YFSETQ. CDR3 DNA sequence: TGCGCCAGCAGCTTGGCCATAGCGGGAGGTGACACAGATACGCAGTATTTT. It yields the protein CASSLAIAGGDTDTQYF.

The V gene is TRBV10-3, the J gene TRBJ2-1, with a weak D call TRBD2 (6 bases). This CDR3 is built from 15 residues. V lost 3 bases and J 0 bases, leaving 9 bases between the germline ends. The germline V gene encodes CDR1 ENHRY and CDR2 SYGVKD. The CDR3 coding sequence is TGTGCCATCAGTGACCGGGGGAGCTCCTACAATGAGCAGTTCTTC. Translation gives CAISDRGSSYNEQFF.

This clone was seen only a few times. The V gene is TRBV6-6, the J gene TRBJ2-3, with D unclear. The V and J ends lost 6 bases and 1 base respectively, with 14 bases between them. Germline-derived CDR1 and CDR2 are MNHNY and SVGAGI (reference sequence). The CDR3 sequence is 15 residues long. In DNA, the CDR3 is TGTGCCAGCAGCCCCCTGGACGAGGGCACAGATACGCAGTATTTT. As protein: CASSPLDEGTDTQYF.

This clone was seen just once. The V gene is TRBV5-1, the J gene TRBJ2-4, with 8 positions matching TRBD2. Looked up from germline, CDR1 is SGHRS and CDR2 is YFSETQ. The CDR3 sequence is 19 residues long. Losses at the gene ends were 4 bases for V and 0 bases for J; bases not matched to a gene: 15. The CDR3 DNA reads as TGCGCCAGCAGCCGCTTGACTAGCGCCTCCACCCTAGCCAAAAACATTCAGTACTTC. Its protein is CASSRLTSASTLAKNIQYF.

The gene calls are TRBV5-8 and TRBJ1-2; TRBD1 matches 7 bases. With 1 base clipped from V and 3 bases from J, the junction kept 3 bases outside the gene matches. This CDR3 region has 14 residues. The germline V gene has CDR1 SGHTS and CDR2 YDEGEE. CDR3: CASSLPGTDYGYTF. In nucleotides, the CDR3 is TGTGCCAGCAGCTTGCCGGGGACAGACTATGGCTACACCTTC.

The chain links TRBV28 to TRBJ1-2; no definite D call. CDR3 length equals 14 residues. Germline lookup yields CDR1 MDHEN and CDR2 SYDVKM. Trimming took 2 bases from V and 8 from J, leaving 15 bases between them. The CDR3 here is CASSLGGDRAGYTF. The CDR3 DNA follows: TGTGCCAGCAGTTTAGGAGGAGATCGTGCGGGCTACACCTTC.

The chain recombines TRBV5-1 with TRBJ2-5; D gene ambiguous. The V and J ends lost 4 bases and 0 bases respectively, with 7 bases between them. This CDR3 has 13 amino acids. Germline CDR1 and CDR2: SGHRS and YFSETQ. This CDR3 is CASSPEYQETQYF. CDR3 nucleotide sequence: TGCGCCAGCAGCCCAGAGTACCAAGAGACCCAGTACTTC.

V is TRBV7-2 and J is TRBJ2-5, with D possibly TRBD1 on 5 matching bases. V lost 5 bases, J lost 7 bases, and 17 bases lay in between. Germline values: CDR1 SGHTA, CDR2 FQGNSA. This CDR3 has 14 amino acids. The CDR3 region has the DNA TGTGCCAGCAGCCAGGGAACGACCGCGTCGACCCAGTACTTC. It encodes CASSQGTTASTQYF.

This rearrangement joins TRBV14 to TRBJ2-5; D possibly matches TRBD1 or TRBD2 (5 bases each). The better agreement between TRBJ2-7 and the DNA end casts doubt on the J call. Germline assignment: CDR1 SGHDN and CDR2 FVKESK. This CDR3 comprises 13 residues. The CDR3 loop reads CASSSGTTYEQYF. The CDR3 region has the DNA TGTGCCAGCAGCTCCGGGACCACCTACGAGCAGTACTTC.

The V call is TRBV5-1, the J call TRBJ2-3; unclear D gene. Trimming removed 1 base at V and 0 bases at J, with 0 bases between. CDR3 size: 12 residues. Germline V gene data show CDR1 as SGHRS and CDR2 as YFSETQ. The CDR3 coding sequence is TGCGCCAGCAGCTTGAGCACAGATACGCAGTATTTT. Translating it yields CASSLSTDTQYF.

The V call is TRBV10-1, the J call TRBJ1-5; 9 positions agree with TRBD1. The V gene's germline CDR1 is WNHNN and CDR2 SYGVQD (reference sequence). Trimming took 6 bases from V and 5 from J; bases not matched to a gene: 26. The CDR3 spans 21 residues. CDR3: CASRVSNGGPGQGLVDQPQHF. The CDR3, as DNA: TGCGCCAGCAGGGTATCTAACGGCGGTCCGGGACAGGGTTTGGTCGATCAGCCCCAGCATTTT.

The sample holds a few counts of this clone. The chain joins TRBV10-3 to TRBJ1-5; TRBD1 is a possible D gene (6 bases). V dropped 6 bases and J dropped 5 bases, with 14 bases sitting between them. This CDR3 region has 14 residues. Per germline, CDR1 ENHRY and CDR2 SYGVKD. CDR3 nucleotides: TGTGCCATCAGCGTCGGAGGGGGTGATCAGCCCCAGCATTTT. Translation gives CAISVGGGDQPQHF.

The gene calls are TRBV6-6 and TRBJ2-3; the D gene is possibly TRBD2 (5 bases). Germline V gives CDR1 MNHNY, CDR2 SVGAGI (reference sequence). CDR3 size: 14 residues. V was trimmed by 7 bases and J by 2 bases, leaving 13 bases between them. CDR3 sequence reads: CASTLDSFTDTQYF. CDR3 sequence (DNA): TGTGCCAGCACCCTGGACTCTTTCACAGATACGCAGTATTTT.

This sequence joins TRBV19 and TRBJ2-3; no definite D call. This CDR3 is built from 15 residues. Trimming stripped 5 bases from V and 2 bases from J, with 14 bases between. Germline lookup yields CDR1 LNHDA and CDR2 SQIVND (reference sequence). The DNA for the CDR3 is TGTGCCAGTAGTCCGCGGCGGCAGGCCACAGATACGCAGTATTTT. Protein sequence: CASSPRRQATDTQYF.

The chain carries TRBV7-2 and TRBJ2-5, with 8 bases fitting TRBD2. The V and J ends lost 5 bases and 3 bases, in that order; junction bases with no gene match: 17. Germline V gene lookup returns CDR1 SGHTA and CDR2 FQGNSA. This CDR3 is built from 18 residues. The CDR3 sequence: CASSPPWQAGGLKETQYF. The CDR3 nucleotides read TGTGCCAGCAGCCCCCCCTGGCAGGCGGGAGGCCTGAAAGAGACCCAGTACTTC.

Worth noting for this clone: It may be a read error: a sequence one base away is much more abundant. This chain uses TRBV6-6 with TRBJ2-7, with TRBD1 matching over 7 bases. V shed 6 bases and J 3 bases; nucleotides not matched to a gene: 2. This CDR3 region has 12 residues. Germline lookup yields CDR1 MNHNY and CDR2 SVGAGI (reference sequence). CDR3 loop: CASSRQGYEQYF. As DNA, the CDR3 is TGTGCCAGCAGCCGACAGGGCTACGAGCAGTACTTC.

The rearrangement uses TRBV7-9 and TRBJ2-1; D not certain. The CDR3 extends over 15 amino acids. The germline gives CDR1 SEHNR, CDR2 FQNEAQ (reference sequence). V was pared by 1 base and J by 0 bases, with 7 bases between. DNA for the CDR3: TGTGCCAGCAGCTTAGTCCTGAGCTCCTACAATGAGCAGTTCTTC. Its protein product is CASSLVLSSYNEQFF.

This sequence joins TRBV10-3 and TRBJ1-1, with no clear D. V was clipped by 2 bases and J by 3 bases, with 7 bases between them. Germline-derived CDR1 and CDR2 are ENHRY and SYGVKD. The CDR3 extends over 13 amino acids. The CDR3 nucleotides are TGTGCCATCAGTGAGGTTGCGGACACTGAAGCTTTCTTT. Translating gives CAISEVADTEAFF.

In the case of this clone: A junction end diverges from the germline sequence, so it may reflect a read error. CDR3 region: CASNVARASGYYEQYF. Here the CDR3 DNA reads TGTGCCAGCAACGTAGCTAGGGCTAGCGGGTACTACGAGCAGTACTTC. V gene TRBV9 combines with J gene TRBJ2-7; 8 bases align to TRBD2. The CDR3 runs 16 residues. Per the germline V gene, CDR1 is SGDLS and CDR2 is YYNGEE.

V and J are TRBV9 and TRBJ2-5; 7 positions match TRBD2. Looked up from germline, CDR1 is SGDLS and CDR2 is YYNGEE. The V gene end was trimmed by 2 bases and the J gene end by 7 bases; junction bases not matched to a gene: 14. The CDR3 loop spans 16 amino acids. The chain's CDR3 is CASSVSVGLAEGTQYF. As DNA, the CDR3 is TGTGCCAGCAGCGTTTCTGTAGGGCTAGCGGAGGGGACCCAGTACTTC.